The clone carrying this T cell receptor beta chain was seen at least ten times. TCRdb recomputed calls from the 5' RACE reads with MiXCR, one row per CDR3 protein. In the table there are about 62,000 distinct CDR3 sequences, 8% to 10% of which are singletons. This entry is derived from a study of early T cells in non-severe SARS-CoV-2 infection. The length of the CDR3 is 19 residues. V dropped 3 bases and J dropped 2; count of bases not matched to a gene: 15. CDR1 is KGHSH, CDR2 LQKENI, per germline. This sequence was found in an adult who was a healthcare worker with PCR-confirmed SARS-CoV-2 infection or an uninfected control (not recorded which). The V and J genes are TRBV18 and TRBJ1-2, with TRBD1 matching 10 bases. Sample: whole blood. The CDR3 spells CASSPNQRIWDRGNYGYTF. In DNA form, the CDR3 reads TGTGCCAGCTCACCCAACCAAAGGATTTGGGACAGGGGCAACTATGGCTACACCTTC.